This T cell receptor (beta chain) was recovered during a study of blood T cell repertoires in COVID-19. Across the whole study: Nucleic acid was either cDNA or gDNA, and it came from T cells, B-cell-depleted T cells, or PBMCs.

Clones were sequenced by immunoSEQ multiplex PCR, and TCRdb holds only the in-frame ones, with some missing. The data contain about 180,000 clones, approximately 86% of them singletons. The CDR3 contains 13 residues. Trimming took 6 bases from V and 1 from J; bases not matched to a gene: 2. Germline V gives CDR1 ENHRY, CDR2 SYGVKD. The sequencing sample was made of peripheral blood. The rearrangement links TRBV10-3 to TRBJ1-1, with 7 bases fitting TRBD1. The TCR originated in a woman between 50 and 59 years old with acute or convalescent COVID-19. The CDR3 sequence is CAIRGQANTEAFF. Here the CDR3 DNA reads TGTGCCATCAGAGGACAGGCGAACACTGAAGCTTTCTTT.